This entry lists 30 T cell receptor beta chains sequenced from one sample in a study of shared clonotypes between healthy human individuals. Naivety among CD8 cells was defined by CD45RO negativity and positive CCR7 selection, thereby excluding terminally differentiated effector memory CD45RA+ cells. Libraries were prepared by immunoSEQ multiplex PCR; TCRdb keeps only in-frame clonotypes and omits some of them. The data hold around 2.1 million clones, with more than 85% observed a single time. Sequenced sample: naive CD8+ T cells from PBMCs. Source of these receptors: a man aged 18 to 35 in good health. Some clones in this sample may be carry-over from other donors' samples.

This chain uses TRBV9 with TRBJ2-2, with D perhaps assigned TRBD1 or TRBD2 (5 bases each). Deletions cut 2 bases from V and 1 base from J, with 15 bases between. This CDR3 region has 17 residues. CDR1 is SGDLS, CDR2 YYNGEE, per germline. CDR3 amino acids: CASSVGVRDLNTGELFF. CDR3 coding DNA: TGTGCCAGCAGCGTGGGGGTTCGGGATCTGAACACCGGGGAGCTGTTTTTT. The variable domain in full, with the rest retrieved from reference TRBV9 and TRBJ2-2, is DSGVTQTPKHLITATGQRVTLRCSPRSGDLSVYWYQQSLDQGLQFLIQYYNGEERAKGNILERFSAQQFPDLHSELNLSSLELGDSALYFCASSVGVRDLNTGELFFGEGSRLTVL.

The chain recombines TRBV7-2 with TRBJ2-5; D is perhaps TRBD2 (5 bases). V lost 5 bases to trimming and J lost 1 base, with 11 bases between them. From germline, CDR1 is SGHTA and CDR2 FQGNSA. CDR3 size: 14 residues. In nucleotides, the CDR3 is TGTGCCAGCAGCGAAAGGACTTTCCAAGAGACCCAGTACTTC. Translating gives CASSERTFQETQYF.

The gene calls are TRBV5-5 and TRBJ2-7; D possibly uses TRBD1 or TRBD2 (5 bases each). CDR1 is SGHKS, CDR2 YYEKEE, per germline (reference sequence). This CDR3 region has 13 residues. V shed 5 bases and J shed 5 bases, with 14 bases lying between them. This chain's CDR3 is CASRVPGTNEQYF. In nucleotides, the CDR3 is TGTGCCAGCAGGGTTCCCGGGACCAACGAGCAGTACTTC.

The genes are TRBV7-9 and TRBJ2-7; 9 bases agree with TRBD1. Germline V gene sequence: CDR1 SEHNR, CDR2 FQNEAQ (reference sequence). With V trimmed by 2 bases and J by 2 bases, 4 bases remained unmatched. CDR3 length: 15 residues. As DNA, the CDR3 is TGTGCCAGCAGCTTATGGACAGGGGTCCCCTACGAGCAGTACTTC. Translated: CASSLWTGVPYEQYF.

The V call is TRBV30, the J call TRBJ2-1; the match to TRBD2 covers 9 bases. This CDR3 region has 13 residues. The germline gives CDR1 GTSNPN, CDR2 SVGIG (reference sequence). The V and J ends lost 4 bases and 9 bases, in that order; junction bases with no gene match: 7. The CDR3 DNA is TGTGCCTGGAATGTAGCGGGAGTTTCTGAGCAGTTCTTC. Translation gives CAWNVAGVSEQFF.

This chain joins TRBV11-2 and TRBJ2-3; possibly TRBD1 or TRBD2 for D (6 bases each). Germline V gene lookup returns CDR1 SGHAT and CDR2 FQNNGV. V lost 3 bases and J lost 5, with 18 bases in between. The CDR3 contains 16 residues. CDR3 nucleotide sequence: TGTGCCAGCAGCTTCCCTTGGGGGGCCAGGGGAGATACGCAGTATTTT. This gives the protein CASSFPWGARGDTQYF.

The chain joins TRBV29-1 to TRBJ1-1, with 10 bases aligning to TRBD1. CDR1 SQVTM and CDR2 ANQGSEA come from the germline V gene. Trimming cost V 6 bases and J 6 bases; bases outside gene matches: 10. CDR3 length: 14 residues. CDR3 nucleotide sequence: TGCAGCGTAAGGACAGGGGGGATCGCTCCTGAAGCTTTCTTT. It is translated as CSVRTGGIAPEAFF.

The chain carries TRBV28 and TRBJ2-3, with TRBD2 identical over 13 bases. CDR1 and CDR2 from the germline V gene are MDHEN and SYDVKM. V dropped 6 bases and J dropped 5; count of bases not matched to a gene: 20. There are 20 residues in the CDR3. CDR3 residues: CASSFTRTSGSRHKIDTQYF. CDR3 in DNA: TGTGCCAGCAGCTTCACGAGGACTAGCGGGAGTCGTCATAAAATAGATACGCAGTATTTT.

The chain is built from TRBV6-5 and TRBJ2-7; D is unresolved. This CDR3 spans 11 amino acids. The V end lost 5 bases, the J end lost 5 bases, and 7 bases lay between the germline ends. Germline values: CDR1 MNHEY, CDR2 SVGAGI. DNA for the CDR3: TGTGCCAGCAGTCCTTTGCACGAGCAGTACTTC. Translating gives CASSPLHEQYF.

V is TRBV14 and J is TRBJ1-1; D gene ambiguous. Germline V gives CDR1 SGHDN, CDR2 FVKESK. Trimming took 4 bases from V and 1 from J, leaving 7 bases between them. The CDR3 loop spans 13 amino acids. As DNA, the CDR3 is TGTGCCAGCAGCCTCTCCAGGAACACTGAAGCTTTCTTT. Its protein is CASSLSRNTEAFF.

CDR3 sequence: CASSPETGTTEAFF. The DNA for the CDR3 is TGTGCCAGCAGCCCGGAGACAGGGACCACTGAAGCTTTCTTT. This rearrangement joins TRBV7-8 to TRBJ1-1, with TRBD1 matching 7 bases. The CDR3 is 14 residues long. The V gene end was trimmed by 5 bases and the J gene end by 4 bases; junction bases not matched to a gene: 7. Germline CDR1 SGHVS, CDR2 FQNEAQ.

The rearrangement joins TRBV27 to TRBJ2-2, with TRBD1 matching over 7 bases. This CDR3 region has 14 residues. Germline CDR1 reads MNHEY; CDR2 reads SMNVEV (reference sequence). V gave up 5 bases and J gave up 4 bases; unmatched junction bases: 4. CDR3 coding DNA: TGTGCCAGCAGTGAGTCAGGGGGCACCGGGGAGCTGTTTTTT. The encoded protein is CASSESGGTGELFF.

V gene TRBV6-5 combines with J gene TRBJ1-5; 8 nucleotides align to TRBD1. V lost 7 bases and J lost 7; bases outside the gene matches: 12. The CDR3 consists of 15 residues. Germline CDR1 MNHEY, CDR2 SVGAGI. The CDR3 spells CASTPSRGLKQPQHF. For the CDR3, the DNA is TGTGCCAGCACCCCGTCCAGGGGGCTAAAACAGCCCCAGCATTTT.

Details on this clone: Within the sample, other DNA sequences also encode this same CDR3. The chain couples TRBV19 to TRBJ2-7, with a weak D call TRBD1 (6 bases). The germline gives CDR1 LNHDA, CDR2 SQIVND (reference sequence). This CDR3 has 13 residues. V shed 5 bases and J shed 4 bases, with 12 bases lying between them. The CDR3 loop is CASSLAGDYEQYF. CDR3 DNA: TGTGCCAGTAGTCTGGCAGGGGATTACGAGCAGTACTTC.

The chain couples TRBV7-9 to TRBJ2-7; 9 bases map to TRBD1. This CDR3 contains 13 residues. With 5 bases clipped from V and 4 bases from J, the junction kept 3 bases outside the gene matches. CDR1 and CDR2 from the germline V gene are SEHNR and FQNEAQ (reference sequence). CDR3 coding DNA: TGTGCCAGCAGCACGACAGGGGGATACGAGCAGTACTTC. Its protein product is CASSTTGGYEQYF.

The chain employs TRBV27 and TRBJ2-2, with 8 nucleotides matching TRBD1. CDR3 length: 15 residues. V was pared by 7 bases and J by 5 bases, with 9 bases of the junction left unmatched. CDR1 and CDR2 (germline): MNHEY, SMNVEV (reference sequence). The CDR3 is CASTPGQGGTGELFF. As DNA, the CDR3 is TGTGCCAGCACCCCCGGACAGGGTGGGACCGGGGAGCTGTTTTTT.

The V and J genes are TRBV9 and TRBJ1-2; TRBD1 aligns across 7 bases. CDR3 size: 15 residues. V shed 3 bases, J shed 2 bases, and the junction held 7 bases outside the gene matches. Germline V gene sequence: CDR1 SGDLS, CDR2 YYNGEE. The CDR3 DNA sequence: TGTGCCAGCAGCGGATCCAGGGGGGTCAACTATGGCTACACCTTC. Translation: CASSGSRGVNYGYTF.

This clone was detected only once. The chain joins TRBV28 to TRBJ2-3; a weak D match, TRBD2 (6 bases). This CDR3 spans 12 amino acids. With 8 bases removed from V and 6 bases from J, the gap between germline ends came to 12 bases. Germline V lookup: CDR1 MDHEN, CDR2 SYDVKM. The CDR3 bases are TGTGCCAGCGGGGGGTCATGGGATACGCAGTATTTT. As protein: CASGGSWDTQYF.

This clone has just one count. The rearrangement joins TRBV9 to TRBJ1-3; D unresolved. V was pared by 0 bases and J by 0 bases, with 10 bases between. The CDR3 spans 16 residues. Germline values: CDR1 SGDLS, CDR2 YYNGEE. CDR3 DNA: TGTGCCAGCAGCGTAGAACCCGTTAGCTCTGGAAACACCATATATTTT. Translating gives CASSVEPVSSGNTIYF.

The chain couples TRBV27 to TRBJ2-7; TRBD2 matches 7 bases. Germline CDR1 MNHEY, CDR2 SMNVEV (reference sequence). V lost 3 bases and J lost 5; bases outside the gene matches: 16. The CDR3 has 17 amino acids. The CDR3 bases are TGTGCCAGCAGTTTCCAAATTACTAGCGACATCCTCCACGAGCAGTACTTC. It codes for CASSFQITSDILHEQYF.

The chain uses TRBV10-3 and TRBJ1-1, with D perhaps TRBD1 (6 bases). CDR1 ENHRY and CDR2 SYGVKD come from the germline V gene. V lost 8 bases and J lost 8, with 12 bases in between. The CDR3 extends over 11 amino acids. CDR3 residues: CAIATGQEAFF. The CDR3 DNA sequence: TGTGCCATCGCGACAGGCCAAGAAGCTTTCTTT.

The chain joins TRBV27 to TRBJ1-2, with TRBD1 matching 8 bases. V lost 4 bases to trimming and J lost 6 bases; unmatched junction nucleotides: 4. Germline assignment: CDR1 MNHEY and CDR2 SMNVEV (reference sequence). This CDR3 is built from 13 residues. The CDR3 reads CASSSGQGNGYTF. The CDR3 DNA follows: TGTGCCAGCAGTTCCGGACAGGGAAATGGCTACACCTTC.

The chain combines TRBV11-2 with TRBJ2-1; D possibly corresponds to TRBD2 (5 bases). V lost 1 base to trimming and J lost 4 bases, with 8 bases between them. Germline V lookup: CDR1 SGHAT, CDR2 FQNNGV. This CDR3 has 14 residues. The CDR3 region is CASSLGGGYNEQFF. In DNA form, the CDR3 reads TGTGCCAGCAGCTTAGGCGGAGGTTACAATGAGCAGTTCTTC. Based on the CDR3 plus reference TRBV11-2 and TRBJ2-1, the full variable domain is EAGVAQSPRYKIIEKRQSVAFWCNPISGHATLYWYQQILGQGPKLLIQFQNNGVVDDSQLPKDRFSAERLKGVDSTLKIQPAKLEDSAVYLCASSLGGGYNEQFFGPGTRLTVL.

This clone was seen a single time. The V gene is TRBV27, the J gene TRBJ2-1, with 9 bases aligning to TRBD2. The CDR3 length is 18 residues. Trimming cost V 6 bases and J 8 bases; bases outside gene matches: 20. Germline V CDR1 and CDR2: MNHEY, SMNVEV (reference sequence). The CDR3 sequence is CASSPRGAGSGRRDEQFF. The CDR3, as DNA: TGTGCCAGCAGCCCTCGAGGGGCGGGTAGCGGGAGAAGGGATGAGCAGTTCTTC.

The genes are TRBV9 and TRBJ2-2; TRBD2 aligns across 8 bases. V lost 7 bases and J lost 2; bases outside the gene matches: 4. This CDR3 is 14 amino acids long. Germline V lookup: CDR1 SGDLS, CDR2 YYNGEE. Written as DNA, the CDR3 is TGTGCCAGCGGAGCGGGAGATAACACCGGGGAGCTGTTTTTT. As protein: CASGAGDNTGELFF.

The rearrangement links TRBV11-2 to TRBJ2-5; D is perhaps TRBD1 or TRBD2 (5 bases each). V dropped 5 bases and J dropped 2 bases, with 15 bases sitting between them. This CDR3 region has 15 residues. Per germline, CDR1 SGHAT and CDR2 FQNNGV. The CDR3 coding sequence is TGTGCCAGCAGCCATCCGGTGGGGGAACAAGAGACCCAGTACTTC. It codes for CASSHPVGEQETQYF.

The J gene is TRBJ1-1, the V gene TRBV7-3, with TRBD1 matching over 7 bases. Per germline, CDR1 SGHTA and CDR2 FQGTGA. Trimming at V came to 1 base and at J to 6 bases, leaving 5 bases not matched to a gene. This CDR3 is 14 amino acids long. The CDR3: CASSLSGTESEAFF. The CDR3 nucleotides read TGTGCCAGCAGCTTAAGCGGGACAGAGTCTGAAGCTTTCTTT.

The chain couples TRBV27 to TRBJ2-7, with D unclear. Deletions cut 7 bases from V and 2 bases from J, with 6 bases between. CDR1 MNHEY and CDR2 SMNVEV come from the germline V gene (reference sequence). CDR3 size: 11 residues. The CDR3 sequence is CASTPPYEQYF. CDR3 DNA sequence: TGTGCCAGCACCCCCCCCTACGAGCAGTACTTC.

The chain recombines TRBV5-1 with TRBJ2-6, with TRBD2 matching 14 bases. Germline CDR1 SGHRS, CDR2 YFSETQ. The CDR3 is 16 residues long. J gave up 11 bases and V 7 bases, and 11 bases lay outside the gene matches. The CDR3 region has the DNA TGCGCCAGCGGAAGGGGACTAGCGGGAGTAGGTGACGTCCTGACTTTC. This gives the protein CASGRGLAGVGDVLTF.

The chain carries TRBV9 and TRBJ2-6, with D uncertain. Trimming took 0 bases from V and 16 from J, leaving 17 bases between them. CDR1 and CDR2 from the germline V gene are SGDLS and YYNGEE. The CDR3 spans 14 residues. CDR3 coding DNA: TGTGCCAGCAGCGTAGCTTCCGTCTCGACACCACTGACTTTC. It is translated as CASSVASVSTPLTF.